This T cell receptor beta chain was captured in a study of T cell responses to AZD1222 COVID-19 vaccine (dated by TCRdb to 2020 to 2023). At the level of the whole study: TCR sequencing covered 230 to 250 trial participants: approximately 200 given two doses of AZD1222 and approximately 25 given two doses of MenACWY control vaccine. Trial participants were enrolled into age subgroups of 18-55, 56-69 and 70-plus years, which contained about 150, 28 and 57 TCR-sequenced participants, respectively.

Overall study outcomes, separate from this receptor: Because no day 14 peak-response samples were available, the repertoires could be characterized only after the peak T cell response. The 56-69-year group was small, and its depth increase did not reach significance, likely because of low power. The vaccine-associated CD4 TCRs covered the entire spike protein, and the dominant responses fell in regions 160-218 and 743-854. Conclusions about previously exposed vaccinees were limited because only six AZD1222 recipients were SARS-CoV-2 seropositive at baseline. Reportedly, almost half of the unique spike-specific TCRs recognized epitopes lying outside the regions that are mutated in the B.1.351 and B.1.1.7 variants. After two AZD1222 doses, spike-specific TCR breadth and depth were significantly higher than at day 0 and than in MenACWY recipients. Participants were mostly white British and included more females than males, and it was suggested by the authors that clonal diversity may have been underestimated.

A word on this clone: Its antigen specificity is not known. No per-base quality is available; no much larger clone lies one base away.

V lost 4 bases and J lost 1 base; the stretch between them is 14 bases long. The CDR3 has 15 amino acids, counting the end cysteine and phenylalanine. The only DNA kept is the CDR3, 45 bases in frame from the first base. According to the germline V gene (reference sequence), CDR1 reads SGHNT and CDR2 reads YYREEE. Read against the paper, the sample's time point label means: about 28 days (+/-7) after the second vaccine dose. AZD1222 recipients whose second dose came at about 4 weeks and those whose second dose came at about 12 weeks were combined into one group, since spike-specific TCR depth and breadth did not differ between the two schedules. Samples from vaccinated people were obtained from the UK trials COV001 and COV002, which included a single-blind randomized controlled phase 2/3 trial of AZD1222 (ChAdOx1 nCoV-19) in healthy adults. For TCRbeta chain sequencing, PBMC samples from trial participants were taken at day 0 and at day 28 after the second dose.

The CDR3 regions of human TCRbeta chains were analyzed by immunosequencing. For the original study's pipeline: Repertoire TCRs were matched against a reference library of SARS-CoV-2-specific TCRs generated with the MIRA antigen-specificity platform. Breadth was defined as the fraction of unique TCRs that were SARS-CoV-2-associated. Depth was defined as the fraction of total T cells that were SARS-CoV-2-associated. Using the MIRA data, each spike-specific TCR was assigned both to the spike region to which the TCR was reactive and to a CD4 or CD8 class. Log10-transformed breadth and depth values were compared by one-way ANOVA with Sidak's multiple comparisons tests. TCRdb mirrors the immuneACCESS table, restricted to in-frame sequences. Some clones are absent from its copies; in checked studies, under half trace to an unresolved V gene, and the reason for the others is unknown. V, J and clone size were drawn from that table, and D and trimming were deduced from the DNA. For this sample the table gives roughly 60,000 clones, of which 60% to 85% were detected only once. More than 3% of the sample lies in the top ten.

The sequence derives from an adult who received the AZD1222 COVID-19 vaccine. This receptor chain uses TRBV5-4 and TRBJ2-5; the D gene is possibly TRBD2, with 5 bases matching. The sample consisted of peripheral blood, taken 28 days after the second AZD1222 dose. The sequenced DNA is TGTGCCAGCAGCACCAGTGACGCGGGCCAAGAGACCCAGTACTTC. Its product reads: CASSTSDAGQETQYF. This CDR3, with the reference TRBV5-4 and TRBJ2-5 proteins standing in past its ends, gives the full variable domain ETGVTQSPTHLIKTRGQQVTLRCSSQSGHNTVSWYQQALGQGPQFIFQYYREEENGRGNFPPRFSGLQFPNYSSELNVNALELDDSALYLCASSTSDAGQETQYFGPGTRLLVL.